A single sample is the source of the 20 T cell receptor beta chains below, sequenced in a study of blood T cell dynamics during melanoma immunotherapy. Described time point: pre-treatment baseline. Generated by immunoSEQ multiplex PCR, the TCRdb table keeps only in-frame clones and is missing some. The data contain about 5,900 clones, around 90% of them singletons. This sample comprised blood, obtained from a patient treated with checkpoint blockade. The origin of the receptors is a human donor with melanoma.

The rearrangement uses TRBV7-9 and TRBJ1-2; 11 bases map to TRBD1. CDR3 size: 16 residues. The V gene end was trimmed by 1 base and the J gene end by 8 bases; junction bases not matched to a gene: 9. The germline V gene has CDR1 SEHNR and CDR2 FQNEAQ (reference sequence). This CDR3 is CASSLDPGQGGRGYTF. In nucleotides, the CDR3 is TGTGCCAGCAGCTTAGACCCGGGACAGGGGGGACGGGGCTACACCTTC. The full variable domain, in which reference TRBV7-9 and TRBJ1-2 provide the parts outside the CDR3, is DTGVSQNPRHKITKRGQNVTFRCDPISEHNRLYWYRQTLGQGPEFLTYFQNEAQLEKSRLLSDRFSAERPKGSFSTLEIQRTEQGDSAMYLCASSLDPGQGGRGYTFGSGTRLTVV.

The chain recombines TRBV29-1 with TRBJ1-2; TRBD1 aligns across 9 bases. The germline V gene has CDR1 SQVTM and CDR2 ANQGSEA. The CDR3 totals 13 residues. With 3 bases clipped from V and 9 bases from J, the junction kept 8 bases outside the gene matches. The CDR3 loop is CSVEQDRGESYTF. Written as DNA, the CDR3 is TGCAGCGTTGAGCAGGACAGGGGTGAGAGCTACACCTTC. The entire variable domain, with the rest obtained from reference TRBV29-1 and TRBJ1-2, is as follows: SAVISQKPSRDICQRGTSLTIQCQVDSQVTMMFWYRQQPGQSLTLIATANQGSEATYESGFVIDKFPISRPNLTFSTLTVSNMSPEDSSIYLCSVEQDRGESYTFGSGTRLTVV.

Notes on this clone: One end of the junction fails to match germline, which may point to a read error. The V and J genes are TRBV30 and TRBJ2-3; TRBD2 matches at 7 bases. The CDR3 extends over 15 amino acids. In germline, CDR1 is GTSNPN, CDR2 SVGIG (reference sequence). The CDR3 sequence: CAGRARGSSTDTQYF. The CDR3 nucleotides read TGTGCCGGGAGAGCGCGGGGGTCTAGCACAGATACGCAGTATTTT.

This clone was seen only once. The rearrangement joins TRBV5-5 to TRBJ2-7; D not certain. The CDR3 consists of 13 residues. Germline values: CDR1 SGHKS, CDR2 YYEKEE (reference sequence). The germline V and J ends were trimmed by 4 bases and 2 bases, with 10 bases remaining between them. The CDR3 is CASSVSNTYEQYF. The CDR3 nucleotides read TGTGCCAGCAGCGTCAGTAATACCTACGAGCAGTACTTC.

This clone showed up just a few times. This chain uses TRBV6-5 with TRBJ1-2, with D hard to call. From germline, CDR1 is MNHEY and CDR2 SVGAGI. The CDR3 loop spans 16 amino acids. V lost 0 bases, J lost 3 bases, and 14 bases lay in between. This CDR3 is CASSYSSRGSHYGYTF. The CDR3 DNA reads TGTGCCAGCAGTTACTCGAGCCGCGGCAGTCACTATGGCTACACCTTC.

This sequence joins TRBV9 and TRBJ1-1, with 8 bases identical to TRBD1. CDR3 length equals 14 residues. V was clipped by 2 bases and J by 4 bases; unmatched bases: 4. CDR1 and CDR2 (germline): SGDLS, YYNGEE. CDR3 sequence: CASSVSTGVTEAFF. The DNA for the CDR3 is TGTGCCAGCAGCGTTTCGACAGGGGTCACTGAAGCTTTCTTT.

This chain's CDR3 is CAWSVGGTYGYTF. In DNA form, the CDR3 reads TGTGCCTGGAGTGTTGGAGGGACTTATGGCTACACCTTC. The genes are TRBV30 and TRBJ1-2; D may be TRBD1 (5 bases). Germline V gives CDR1 GTSNPN, CDR2 SVGIG (reference sequence). There are 13 residues in the CDR3. Trimming pared 0 bases from V and 5 bases from J, leaving 10 bases between.

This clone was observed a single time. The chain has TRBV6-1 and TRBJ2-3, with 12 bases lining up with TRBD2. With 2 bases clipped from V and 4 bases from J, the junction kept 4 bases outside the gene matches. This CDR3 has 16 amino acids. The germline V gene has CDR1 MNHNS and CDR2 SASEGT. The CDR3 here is CASSERLAGGPDTQYF. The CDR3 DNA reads TGTGCCAGCAGTGAACGTCTAGCGGGGGGGCCAGATACGCAGTATTTT.

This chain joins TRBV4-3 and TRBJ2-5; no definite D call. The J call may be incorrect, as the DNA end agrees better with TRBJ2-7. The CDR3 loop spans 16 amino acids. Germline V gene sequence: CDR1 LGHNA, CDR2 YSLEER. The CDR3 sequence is CASSQEAPVDSYEQYF. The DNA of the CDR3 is TGCGCCAGCAGCCAAGAAGCGCCGGTAGACTCCTACGAGCAGTACTTC.

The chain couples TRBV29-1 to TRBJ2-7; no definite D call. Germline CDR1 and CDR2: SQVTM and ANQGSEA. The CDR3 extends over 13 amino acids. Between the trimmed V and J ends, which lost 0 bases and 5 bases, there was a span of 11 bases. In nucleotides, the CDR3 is TGCAGCGTTGAAGATCCGGTGGGTAACGAGCAGTACTTC. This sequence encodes CSVEDPVGNEQYF.

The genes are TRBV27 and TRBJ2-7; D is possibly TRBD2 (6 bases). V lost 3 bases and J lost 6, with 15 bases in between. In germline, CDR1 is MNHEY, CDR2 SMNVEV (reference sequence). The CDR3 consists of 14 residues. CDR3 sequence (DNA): TGTGCCAGCAGTTTGGGGGGAGAGTTGCGCGAGCAGTACTTC. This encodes CASSLGGELREQYF.

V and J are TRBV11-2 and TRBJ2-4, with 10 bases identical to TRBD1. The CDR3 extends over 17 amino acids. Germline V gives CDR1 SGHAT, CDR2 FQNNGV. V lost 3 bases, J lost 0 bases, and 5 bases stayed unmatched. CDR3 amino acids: CASSFDRGPLAKNIQYF. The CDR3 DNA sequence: TGTGCCAGCAGCTTCGACAGGGGGCCCTTAGCCAAAAACATTCAGTACTTC.

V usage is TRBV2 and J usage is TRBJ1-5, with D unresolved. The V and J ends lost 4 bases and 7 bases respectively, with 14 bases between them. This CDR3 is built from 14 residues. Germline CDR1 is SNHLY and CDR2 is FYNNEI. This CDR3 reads CASSAEDVGQPQHF. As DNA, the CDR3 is TGTGCCAGCAGTGCAGAGGACGTCGGACAGCCCCAGCATTTT.

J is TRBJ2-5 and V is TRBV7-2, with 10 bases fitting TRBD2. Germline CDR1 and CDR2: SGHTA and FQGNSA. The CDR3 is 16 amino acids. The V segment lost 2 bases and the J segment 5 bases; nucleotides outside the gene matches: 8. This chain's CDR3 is CASSLSLAGARETQYF. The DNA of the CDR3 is TGTGCCAGCAGCTTAAGCCTAGCGGGGGCTAGGGAGACCCAGTACTTC.

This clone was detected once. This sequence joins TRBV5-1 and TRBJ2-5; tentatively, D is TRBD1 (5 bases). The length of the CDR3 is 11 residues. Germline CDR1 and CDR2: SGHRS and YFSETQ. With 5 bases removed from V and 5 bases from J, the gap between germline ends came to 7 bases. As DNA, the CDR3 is TGCGCCAGCAGGGGGCAGGAGACCCAGTACTTC. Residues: CASRGQETQYF.

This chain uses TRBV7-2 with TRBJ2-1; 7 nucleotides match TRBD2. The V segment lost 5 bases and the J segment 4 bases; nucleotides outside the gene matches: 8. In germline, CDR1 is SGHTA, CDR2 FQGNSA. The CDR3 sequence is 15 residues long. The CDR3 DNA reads TGTGCCAGCAGCGTCGTGGGGGGGTCTTACAATGAGCAGTTCTTC. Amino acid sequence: CASSVVGGSYNEQFF. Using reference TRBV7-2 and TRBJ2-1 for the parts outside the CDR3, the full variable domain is GAGVSQSPSNKVTEKGKDVELRCDPISGHTALYWYRQSLGQGLEFLIYFQGNSAPDKSGLPSDRFSAERTGGSVSTLTIQRTQQEDSAVYLCASSVVGGSYNEQFFGPGTRLTVL.

CDR3 amino acids: CASSMGRTGNSPLHF. In DNA form, the CDR3 reads TGTGCCAGCTCGATGGGGCGGACGGGCAATTCACCCCTCCACTTT. V gene TRBV18 combines with J gene TRBJ1-6; D possibly corresponds to TRBD1 (5 bases). The CDR3 sequence is 15 residues long. CDR1 and CDR2 (germline): KGHSH, LQKENI. The ends were cut back, 6 bases at V and 7 bases at J, with 16 bases in the middle.

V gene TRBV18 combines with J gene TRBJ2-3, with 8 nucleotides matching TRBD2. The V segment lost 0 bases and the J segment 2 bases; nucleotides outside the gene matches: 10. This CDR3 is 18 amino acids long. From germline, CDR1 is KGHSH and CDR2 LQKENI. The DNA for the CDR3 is TGTGCCAGCTCACCACCTTCTTTTAGCGGGAAGAACACAGATACGCAGTATTTT. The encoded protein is CASSPPSFSGKNTDTQYF.

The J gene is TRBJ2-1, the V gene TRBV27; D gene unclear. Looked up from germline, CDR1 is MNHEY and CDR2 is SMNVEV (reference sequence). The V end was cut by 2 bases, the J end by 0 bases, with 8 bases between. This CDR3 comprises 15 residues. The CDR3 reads CASSLAWSSYNEQFF. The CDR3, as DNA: TGTGCCAGCAGTTTAGCGTGGAGCTCCTACAATGAGCAGTTCTTC.

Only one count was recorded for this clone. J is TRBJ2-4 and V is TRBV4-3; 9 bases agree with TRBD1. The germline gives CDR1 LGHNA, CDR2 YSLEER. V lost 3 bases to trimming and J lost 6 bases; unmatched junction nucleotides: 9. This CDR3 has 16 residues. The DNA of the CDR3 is TGCGCCAGCAGCCAGGGGACAGGGTCCTTGGGAAACATTCAGTACTTC. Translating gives CASSQGTGSLGNIQYF.